This T cell receptor beta chain derives from a study of blood T cell repertoires in COVID-19 (TCRdb year 2020). Describing the broader study: Collaborator samples came from the United States, Italy and Spain and covered acute and convalescent phases of COVID-19. Nearly every sample came with metadata listing a de-identified subject ID, COVID-19 status, age in years and sex. The material from the prospective study consisted of cDNA or gDNA derived from T cells, B-cell-depleted T cells, or PBMCs. The repertoires were made available in a free public database intended to serve as a resource for research on the immune response to SARS-CoV-2. Samples came from the ongoing ImmuneRACE study (first 160 participants) plus 1,254 subjects from 6 global collaborators. Where available, HLA class I and class II types were obtained from metadata supplied by the sample provider rather than from assay-based typing. Subjects who had been exposed to COVID-19, were actively infected with it, or had recovered from it provided the deeply sampled blood TCRbeta repertoires that made up the dataset. Beyond this particular receptor, the publication reports: How much clinical and demographic metadata was included differed by source and by participant, and the metadata was provided uncurated.

With regard to this clone: The target of this receptor is not known. No much larger clone exists at a distance of one base, and base qualities are not known.

TCRbeta CDR3 regions were amplified from genomic DNA using the immunoSEQ Assay, a bias-controlled multiplex PCR. On the authors' methods: Within the assay, amplification of reference gene primers was used to estimate how many nucleated cells each sample contained. Sequence reads were collapsed and filtered to measure the absolute abundance of every unique TCRbeta CDR3 rearrangement. Productive Simpson clonality was computed per sample as the square root of Simpson's diversity index over productive rearrangements. TCRdb re-hosts the immuneACCESS table, in-frame sequences only. Its copies lack some clones; in the studies checked, an unresolved V gene accounts for under half of them, and the cause for the rest is not known. The V and J calls and clone size were taken over from that table, and D and trimming were inferred from the DNA. For this sample there are 45,000 to 50,000 clones; about four fifths appear just once. In total, the top ten clones hold about 7.2% of the sample.

A distance of 14 bases separates the germline ends of V and J, which lose 0 bases and 4 bases respectively. From the germline V gene, CDR1 is SGDLS and CDR2 is YYNGEE. Measured from the cysteine to the phenylalanine, the CDR3 is 15 residues long. Just the 45-base CDR3 DNA is kept, in frame starting at base 1. Collaborating institutions collected whole blood in K2EDTA tubes following their own protocols. For TCRbeta analysis, collaborator samples were shipped as frozen whole blood, as isolated PBMCs, or as DNA extracted from either sample type. The sequenced sample consisted of peripheral blood. The source of this sequence is a man aged 55 to 70 with active COVID-19. The rearrangement joined TRBV9 to TRBJ2-7; a tentative D call is TRBD2 (6 bases match). Here the CDR3 is given as CASSVAGGADYEQYF. The DNA reads as follows: TGTGCCAGCAGCGTAGCCGGCGGGGCCGATTACGAGCAGTACTTC.